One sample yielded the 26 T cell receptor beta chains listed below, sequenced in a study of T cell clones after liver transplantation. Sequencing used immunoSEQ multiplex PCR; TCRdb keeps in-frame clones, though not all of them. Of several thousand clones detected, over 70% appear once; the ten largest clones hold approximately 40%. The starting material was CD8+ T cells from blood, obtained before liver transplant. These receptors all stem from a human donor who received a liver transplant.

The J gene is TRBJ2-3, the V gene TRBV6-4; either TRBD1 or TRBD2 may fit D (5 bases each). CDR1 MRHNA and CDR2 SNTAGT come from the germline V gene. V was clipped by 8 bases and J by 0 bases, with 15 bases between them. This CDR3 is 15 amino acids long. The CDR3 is CASAPGTPSTDTQYF. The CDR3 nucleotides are TGTGCCAGCGCCCCAGGGACCCCTAGCACAGATACGCAGTATTTT.

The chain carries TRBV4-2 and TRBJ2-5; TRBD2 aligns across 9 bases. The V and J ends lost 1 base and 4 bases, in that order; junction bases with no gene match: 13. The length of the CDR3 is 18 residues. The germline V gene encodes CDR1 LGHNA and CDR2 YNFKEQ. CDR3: CASSQGRAGGIFRETQYF. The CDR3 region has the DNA TGTGCCAGCAGCCAAGGTCGAGCGGGGGGAATCTTTCGAGAGACCCAGTACTTC.

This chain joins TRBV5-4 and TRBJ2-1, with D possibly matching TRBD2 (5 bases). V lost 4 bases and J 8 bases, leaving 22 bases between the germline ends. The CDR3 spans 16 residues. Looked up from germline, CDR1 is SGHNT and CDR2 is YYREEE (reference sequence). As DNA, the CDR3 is TGTGCCAGCAGCGCGGCCCCTAGCTTTATGGCTTATGAGCAGTTCTTC. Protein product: CASSAAPSFMAYEQFF.

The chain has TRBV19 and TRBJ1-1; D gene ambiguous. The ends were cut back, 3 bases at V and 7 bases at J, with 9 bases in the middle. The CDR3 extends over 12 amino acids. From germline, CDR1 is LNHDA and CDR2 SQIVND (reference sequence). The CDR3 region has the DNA TGTGCCAGTAGTATCGGGGAGGATGAAGCTTTCTTT. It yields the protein CASSIGEDEAFF.

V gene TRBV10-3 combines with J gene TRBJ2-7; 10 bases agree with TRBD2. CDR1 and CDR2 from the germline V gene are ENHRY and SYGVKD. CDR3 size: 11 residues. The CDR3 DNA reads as TGTGCGGCTAGCGGGAGTCTCGAGCAGTACTTC. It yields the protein CAASGSLEQYF.

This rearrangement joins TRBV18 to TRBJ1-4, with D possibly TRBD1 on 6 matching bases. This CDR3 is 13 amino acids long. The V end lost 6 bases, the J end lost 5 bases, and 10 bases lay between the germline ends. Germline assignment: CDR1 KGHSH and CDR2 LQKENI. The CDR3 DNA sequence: TGTGCCAGCTCGCTTGGACAGAATGAAAAACTGTTTTTT. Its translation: CASSLGQNEKLFF. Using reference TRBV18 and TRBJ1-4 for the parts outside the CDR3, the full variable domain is NAGVMQNPRHLVRRRGQEARLRCSPMKGHSHVYWYRQLPEEGLKFMVYLQKENIIDESGMPKERFSAEFPKEGPSILRIQQVVRGDSAAYFCASSLGQNEKLFFGSGTQLSVL.

The CDR3 DNA reads as TGTGCCAGCAGTTTATCTCGCGGCTACACAGATACGCAGTATTTT. Its protein is CASSLSRGYTDTQYF. The chain couples TRBV27 to TRBJ2-3; D remains ambiguous. The CDR3 contains 15 residues. Trimming stripped 0 bases from V and 2 bases from J, with 9 bases between. CDR1 and CDR2 from the germline V gene are MNHEY and SMNVEV (reference sequence).

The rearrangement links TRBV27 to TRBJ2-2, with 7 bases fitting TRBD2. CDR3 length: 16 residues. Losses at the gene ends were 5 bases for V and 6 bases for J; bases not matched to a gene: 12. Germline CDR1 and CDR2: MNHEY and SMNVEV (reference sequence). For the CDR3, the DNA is TGTGCCAGCAGTCCGAGTCGGGGGGAGGTTGCCGGGGAGCTGTTTTTT. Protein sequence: CASSPSRGEVAGELFF.

DNA for the CDR3: TGTGCCATCAGTGGGCCGTCCACTAGCGGGAGGGACAGCGCCGGGGAGCTGTTTTTT. The encoded protein is CAISGPSTSGRDSAGELFF. The chain recombines TRBV10-3 with TRBJ2-2; 13 bases line up with TRBD2. Looked up from germline, CDR1 is ENHRY and CDR2 is SYGVKD. V dropped 4 bases and J dropped 6; count of bases not matched to a gene: 14. The CDR3 sequence is 19 residues long.

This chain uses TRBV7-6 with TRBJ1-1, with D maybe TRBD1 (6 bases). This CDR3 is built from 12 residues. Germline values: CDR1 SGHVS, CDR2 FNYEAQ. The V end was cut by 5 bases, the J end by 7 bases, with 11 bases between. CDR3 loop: CASSKGGREAFF. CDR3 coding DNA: TGTGCCAGCAGCAAGGGGGGGCGTGAAGCTTTCTTT.

The DNA for the CDR3 is TGTGCCAGCAGTCCATCCGATACAGATACGCAGTATTTT. Translation gives CASSPSDTDTQYF. The chain has TRBV6-4 and TRBJ2-3; D not resolved. The germline V gene encodes CDR1 MRHNA and CDR2 SNTAGT. Trimming removed 5 bases from V and 3 bases from J, with 9 bases in between. The CDR3 loop spans 13 amino acids.

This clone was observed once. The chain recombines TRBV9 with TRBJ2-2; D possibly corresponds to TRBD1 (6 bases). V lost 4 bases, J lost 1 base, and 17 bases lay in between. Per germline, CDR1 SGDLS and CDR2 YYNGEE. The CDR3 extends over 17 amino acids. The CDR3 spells CASSTIPDRRNTGELFF. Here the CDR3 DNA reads TGTGCCAGCAGCACCATCCCCGACAGGAGGAACACCGGGGAGCTGTTTTTT.

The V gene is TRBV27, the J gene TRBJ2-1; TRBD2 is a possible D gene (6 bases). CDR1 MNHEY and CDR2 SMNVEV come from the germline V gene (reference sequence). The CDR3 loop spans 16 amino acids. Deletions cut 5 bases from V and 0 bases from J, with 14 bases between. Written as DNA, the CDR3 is TGTGCCAGCAGTCCAACGGACGGGAGCTCCTACAATGAGCAGTTCTTC. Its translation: CASSPTDGSSYNEQFF.

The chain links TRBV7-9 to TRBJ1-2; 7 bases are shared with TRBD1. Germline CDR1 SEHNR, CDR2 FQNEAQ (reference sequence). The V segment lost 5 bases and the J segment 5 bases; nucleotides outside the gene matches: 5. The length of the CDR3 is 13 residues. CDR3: CASSGPGQYGYTF. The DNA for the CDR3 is TGTGCCAGCAGCGGGCCGGGACAGTATGGCTACACCTTC.

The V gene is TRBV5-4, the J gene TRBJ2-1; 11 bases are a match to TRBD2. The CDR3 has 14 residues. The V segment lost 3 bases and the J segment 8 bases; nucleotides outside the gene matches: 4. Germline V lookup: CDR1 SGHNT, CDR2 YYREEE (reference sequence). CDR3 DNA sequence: TGTGCCAGCAGCTCCCCGGGACTAGCGGATGAGCAGTTCTTC. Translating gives CASSSPGLADEQFF.

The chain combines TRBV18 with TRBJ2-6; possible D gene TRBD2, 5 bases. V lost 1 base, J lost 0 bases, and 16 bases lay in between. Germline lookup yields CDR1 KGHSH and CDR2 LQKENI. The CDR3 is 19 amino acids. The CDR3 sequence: CASSPRELVLISGANVLTF. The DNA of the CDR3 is TGTGCCAGCTCACCACGGGAGCTAGTGCTGATCTCTGGGGCCAACGTCCTGACTTTC.

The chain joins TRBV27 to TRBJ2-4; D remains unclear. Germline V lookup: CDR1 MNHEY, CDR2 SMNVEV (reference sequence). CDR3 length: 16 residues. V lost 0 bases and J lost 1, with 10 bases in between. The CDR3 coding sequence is TGTGCCAGCAGTTTATCGTTAGGTAGCGCCAAAAACATTCAGTACTTC. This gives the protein CASSLSLGSAKNIQYF.

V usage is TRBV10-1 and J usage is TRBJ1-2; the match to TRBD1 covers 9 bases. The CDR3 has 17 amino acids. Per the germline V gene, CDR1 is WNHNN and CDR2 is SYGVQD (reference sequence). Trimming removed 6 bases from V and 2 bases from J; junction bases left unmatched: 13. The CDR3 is CASSGTGRPAGNYGYTF. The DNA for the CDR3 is TGCGCCAGCAGCGGGACAGGGCGTCCGGCCGGCAACTATGGCTACACCTTC.

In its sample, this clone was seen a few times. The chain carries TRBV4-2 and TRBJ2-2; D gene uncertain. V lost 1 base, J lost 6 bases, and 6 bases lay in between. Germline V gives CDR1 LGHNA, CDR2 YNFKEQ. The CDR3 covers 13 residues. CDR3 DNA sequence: TGTGCCAGCAGCCAAGCGCAGTCCGGGGAGCTGTTTTTT. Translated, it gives CASSQAQSGELFF.

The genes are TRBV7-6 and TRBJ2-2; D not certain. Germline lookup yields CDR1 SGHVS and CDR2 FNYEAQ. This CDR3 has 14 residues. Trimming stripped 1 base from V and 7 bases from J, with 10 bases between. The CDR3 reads CASSLGGVHGELFF. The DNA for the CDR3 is TGTGCCAGCAGCTTAGGGGGTGTGCACGGGGAGCTGTTTTTT.

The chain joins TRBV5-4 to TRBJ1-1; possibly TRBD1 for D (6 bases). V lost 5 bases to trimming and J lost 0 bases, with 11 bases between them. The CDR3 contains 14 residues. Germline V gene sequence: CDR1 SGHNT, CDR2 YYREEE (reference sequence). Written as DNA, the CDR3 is TGTGCCAGCAGTCGGGACATTATGAACACTGAAGCTTTCTTT. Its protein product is CASSRDIMNTEAFF.

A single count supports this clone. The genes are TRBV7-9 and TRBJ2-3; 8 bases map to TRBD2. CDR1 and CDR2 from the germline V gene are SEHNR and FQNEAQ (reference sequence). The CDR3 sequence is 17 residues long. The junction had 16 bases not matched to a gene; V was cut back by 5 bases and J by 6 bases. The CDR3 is CASSPQAAGGPGDTQYF. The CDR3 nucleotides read TGTGCCAGCAGCCCCCAGGCTGCGGGGGGCCCTGGGGATACGCAGTATTTT.

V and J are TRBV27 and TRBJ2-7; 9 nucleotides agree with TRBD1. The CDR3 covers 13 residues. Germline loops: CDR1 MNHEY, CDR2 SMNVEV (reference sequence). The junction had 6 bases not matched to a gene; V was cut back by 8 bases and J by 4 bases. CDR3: CASALGQGYEQYF. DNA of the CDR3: TGTGCCAGCGCCTTGGGACAGGGATACGAGCAGTACTTC.

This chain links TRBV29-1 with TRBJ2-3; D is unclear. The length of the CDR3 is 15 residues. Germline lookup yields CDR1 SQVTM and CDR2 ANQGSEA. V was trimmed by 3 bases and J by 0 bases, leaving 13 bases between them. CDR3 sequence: CSVEGPLPSTDTQYF. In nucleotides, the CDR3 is TGCAGCGTTGAGGGCCCTCTTCCTAGCACAGATACGCAGTATTTT.

CDR3 in amino acids: CASSPPEGLASNTQYF. The CDR3 DNA reads TGTGCCAGCAGCCCACCGGAGGGACTAGCGTCGAATACGCAGTATTTT. This chain joins TRBV7-9 and TRBJ2-3; TRBD2 matches 10 bases. The CDR3 contains 16 residues. In germline, CDR1 is SEHNR, CDR2 FQNEAQ (reference sequence). J was trimmed by 7 bases and V by 5 bases; bases with no gene match: 12.

CDR3 loop: CASSFRKYQPQHF. DNA of the CDR3: TGTGCCAGCAGTTTTAGGAAATATCAGCCCCAGCATTTT. The chain joins TRBV27 to TRBJ1-5; no firm D call. There are 13 residues in the CDR3. The germline V gene encodes CDR1 MNHEY and CDR2 SMNVEV (reference sequence). Deletions cut 3 bases from V and 5 bases from J, with 8 bases between.